The present entry profiles one T cell receptor (beta chain) with its context. Its antigen remains unidentified. No quality values exist for individual bases; no much larger clone is one base distant. Samples from volunteer blood donors who had recovered from COVID-19 were contributed by a second Seattle source. Each collaborating institution followed its own protocols to collect whole blood in K2EDTA tubes. For TCRbeta analysis, collaborators shipped samples in one of three forms: frozen whole blood, isolated PBMCs, or DNA extracted from either of those sample types. There are 15 amino acids in the CDR3, from cysteine to phenylalanine inclusive. Of the read, only the CDR3 DNA is kept; its 45 bases are in frame from base 1. TCRbeta CDR3 regions were amplified from genomic DNA by means of the immunoSEQ Assay, a bias-controlled multiplex PCR. In the original analysis: The number of nucleated cells in each sample was estimated from the amplification of reference gene primers within the assay. To quantify the absolute abundance of each unique TCRbeta CDR3 rearrangement, sequence reads were collapsed and filtered. Productive Simpson clonality was computed per sample as the square root of Simpson's diversity index over productive rearrangements. This is the immuneACCESS table as TCRdb keeps it, with only in-frame sequences that have V and J called. A part of the clones is gone; compared with another copy, unresolved V genes explain less than half, and the rest is unexplained. That table is the source of V, J and clone size, and D and trimming were worked out from the DNA. Counted in this sample were 200,000 to 250,000 clones; 84% of them appeared once. The ten largest account for approximately 5% of the sample.

The data stem from a study of blood T cell repertoires in COVID-19 (dated by TCRdb to 2020 to 2021). Regarding the complete study: The collaborator samples originated in the United States, Italy and Spain and spanned the acute and convalescent phases of COVID-19. The prospective study material was composed of cDNA or gDNA derived from T cells, B-cell-depleted T cells, or PBMCs. Subjects who had been exposed to COVID-19, were actively infected with it, or had recovered from it provided the deeply sampled blood TCRbeta repertoires that made up the dataset. A freely available public database, intended as a resource for researchers studying the immune response to SARS-CoV-2, is where the repertoires were released. The samples were drawn from two sources: the first 160 participants of the ongoing ImmuneRACE study, and 1,254 subjects contributed by 6 global collaborators. Nearly every sample came with metadata listing a de-identified subject ID, COVID-19 status, age in years and sex. Where available, HLA class I and class II types were taken from metadata supplied by the sample provider and were not determined by assay-based typing.

Study-wide conclusions, independent of this receptor: How much clinical and demographic metadata was included differed by source and by participant, and the metadata was provided uncurated.

Recombination linked TRBV21-1 to TRBJ1-5; the tabulated D call, TRBD1, remains unverified against the DNA. TRBV21-1 is a pseudogene segment. The TCR sequence derives from an older woman who had recovered from COVID-19. The sequenced sample was peripheral blood. The nucleotides are TGTGCCAGTCCTCCGGGACAGTCCGAAAGAACTCCCCAGCATTTT. It translates to CASPPGQSERTPQHF.